These 4 T cell receptor beta chains share one sample of origin, sequenced in a study of early T cells in non-severe SARS-CoV-2 infection. TCRdb re-called the 5' RACE reads through MiXCR, storing one row per CDR3 protein. The sample shows around 49,000 distinct CDR3 sequences, about 4% of them seen only once. Sequencing was carried out using whole blood. These receptors were taken from an adult who was a healthcare worker with PCR-confirmed SARS-CoV-2 infection or an uninfected control (not recorded which).

This clonotype came up many times. The chain employs TRBV10-3 and TRBJ2-3; D is perhaps TRBD2 (6 bases). Germline CDR1 ENHRY, CDR2 SYGVKD. The CDR3 consists of 14 residues. V dropped 11 bases and J dropped 0 bases, with 15 bases sitting between them. CDR3 protein: CAATSFSSTDTQYF. CDR3 in DNA: TGTGCCGCAACTAGCTTCTCTAGCACAGATACGCAGTATTTT.

Remarks on this clonotype: A much larger clone differs by one base, so this may be a read error. The CDR3 protein is CANSFPPGEQYF. CDR3 bases: TGTGCCAACAGCTTCCCGCCTGGCGAGCAGTACTTC. V is TRBV5-4 and J is TRBJ2-7, with D unclear. This CDR3 has 12 residues. Germline V gene sequence: CDR1 SGHNT, CDR2 YYREEE (reference sequence).

Only a few counts were recorded for this clonotype. The CDR3 sequence is CSARRGYERDTEAFF. The CDR3 DNA is TGCAGTGCTAGGAGGGGATATGAAAGAGACACTGAAGCTTTCTTT. The V gene is TRBV20-1, the J gene TRBJ1-1; perhaps TRBD1 as D (5 bases). The CDR3 loop spans 15 amino acids. Trimming cost V 3 bases and J 3 bases, with 17 bases left between them. Germline lookup yields CDR1 DFQATT and CDR2 SNEGSKA (reference sequence).

V gene TRBV20-1 combines with J gene TRBJ1-2; D is undetermined. Trimming shortened V by 3 bases and J by 2 bases, and 7 bases separated the two germline ends. Per the germline V gene, CDR1 is DFQATT and CDR2 is SNEGSKA (reference sequence). The CDR3 totals 12 residues. CDR3 bases: TGCAGTGCTAGCAGGAACAACTATGGCTACACCTTC. Translation gives CSASRNNYGYTF.